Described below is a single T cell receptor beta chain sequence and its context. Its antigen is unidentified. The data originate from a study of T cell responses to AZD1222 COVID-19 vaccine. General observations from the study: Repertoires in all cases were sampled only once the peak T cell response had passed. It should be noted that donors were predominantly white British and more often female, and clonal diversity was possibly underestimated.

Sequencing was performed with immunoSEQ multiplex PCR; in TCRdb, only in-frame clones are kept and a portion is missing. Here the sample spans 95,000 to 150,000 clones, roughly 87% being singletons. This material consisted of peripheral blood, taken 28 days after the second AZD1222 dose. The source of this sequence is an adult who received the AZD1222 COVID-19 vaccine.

Here the CDR3 DNA reads TGTGCCAGTAACAGACCCCTTGGGTACACTGAAGCTTTCTTT. This sequence encodes CASNRPLGYTEAFF. The V call is TRBV7-9, the J call TRBJ1-1; D unresolved. The CDR3 consists of 14 residues. Germline CDR1 and CDR2: SEHNR and FQNEAQ (reference sequence). V gave up 9 bases and J gave up 3 bases, with 17 bases separating them.